These 19 T cell receptor beta chains came from one sample sequenced in a study of blood T cell repertoires in COVID-19. Method: immunoSEQ multiplex PCR; TCRdb's copy keeps in-frame clones and lacks some. The sample gives roughly 72,000 clones, 88% of which show up once; approximately 19% is in the top ten. The sequencing sample was made of peripheral blood. All receptors come from a human donor in a cohort sampled during active COVID-19.

V gene TRBV6-5 combines with J gene TRBJ1-2, with 7 bases identical to TRBD1. The germline V gene encodes CDR1 MNHEY and CDR2 SVGAGI. The CDR3 runs to 14 residues. With 0 bases clipped from V and 4 bases from J, the junction kept 2 bases outside the gene matches. The CDR3 bases are TGTGCCAGCAGTTACTCTCCAGGGGGCTATGGCTACACCTTC. It translates to CASSYSPGGYGYTF.

The chain joins TRBV15 to TRBJ2-2, with TRBD2 identical over 14 bases. Per the germline V gene, CDR1 is LNHNV and CDR2 is YYDKDF (reference sequence). With V trimmed by 2 bases and J by 5 bases, 4 bases remained unmatched. The CDR3 sequence is 17 residues long. CDR3 coding DNA: TGTGCCACCAGCAGACCCGGGACTAGCGGGAGTACCGGGGAGCTGTTTTTT. Its translation: CATSRPGTSGSTGELFF.

This clone was seen a handful of times. The chain is built from TRBV23-1 and TRBJ1-5; 7 bases match TRBD1. TRBV23-1 is an open reading frame, and its role is uncertain. Trimming at V came to 1 base and at J to 2 bases, leaving 8 bases not matched to a gene. The CDR3 consists of 17 residues. CDR3 in DNA: TGCGCCAGCAGTCAATGGCAGGGGGAGGTAGGCAATCAGCCCCAGCATTTT. Residues: CASSQWQGEVGNQPQHF.

V usage is TRBV14 and J usage is TRBJ1-2, with D tentatively TRBD1 (5 bases). The V end lost 4 bases, the J end lost 6 bases, and 21 bases lay between the germline ends. Germline loops: CDR1 SGHDN, CDR2 FVKESK. The CDR3 sequence is 16 residues long. The CDR3 sequence: CASSRVTRVPRHGYTF. The CDR3 nucleotides read TGTGCCAGCAGCCGCGTTACCAGGGTACCTCGACATGGCTACACCTTC. Variable domain in full (rest from reference TRBV14 and TRBJ1-2): EAGVTQFPSHSVIEKGQTVTLRCDPISGHDNLYWYRRVMGKEIKFLLHFVKESKQDESGMPNNRFLAERTGGTYSTLKVQPAELEDSGVYFCASSRVTRVPRHGYTFGSGTRLTVV.

The chain links TRBV9 to TRBJ1-1; perhaps TRBD1 as D (5 bases). This CDR3 has 16 amino acids. CDR1 SGDLS and CDR2 YYNGEE come from the germline V gene. Trimming left V 0 bases short and J 2 bases short, with 14 bases between. CDR3 sequence: CASSVGHKGVNTEAFF. As DNA, the CDR3 is TGTGCCAGCAGCGTAGGGCATAAAGGGGTCAACACTGAAGCTTTCTTT.

The V call is TRBV28, the J call TRBJ1-5; D remains ambiguous. Looked up from germline, CDR1 is MDHEN and CDR2 is SYDVKM. The CDR3 totals 13 residues. Trimming left V 8 bases short and J 6 bases short, with 14 bases between. Written as DNA, the CDR3 is TGTGCCAGCGTGGCAGGTCCCCGTCAGCCCCAGCATTTT. Translation gives CASVAGPRQPQHF.

V is TRBV18 and J is TRBJ2-1; tentative D call: TRBD2 (6 bases). The ends were cut back, 2 bases at V and 12 bases at J, with 17 bases in the middle. The CDR3 loop spans 14 amino acids. Germline loops: CDR1 KGHSH, CDR2 LQKENI. The DNA for the CDR3 is TGTGCCAGCTCACCAGGTACTCGCGGGGCAACGCAGTTCTTC. The encoded protein is CASSPGTRGATQFF.

The rearrangement uses TRBV3-1 (or the pseudogene TRBV3-2) and TRBJ1-1; 7 nucleotides agree with TRBD1. Germline values: CDR1 LGHDT, CDR2 YNNKEL (reference sequence). Germline trimming cut 4 bases from V and 1 base from J; bases unmatched to any gene: 6. This CDR3 comprises 15 residues. CDR3 sequence: CASSLTGNWNTEAFF. The CDR3 DNA follows: TGTGCCAGCAGCCTGACAGGGAATTGGAACACTGAAGCTTTCTTT.

This sequence joins TRBV7-3 and TRBJ2-5; possible D gene TRBD1, 5 bases. The CDR3 runs to 13 residues. Germline V gene lookup returns CDR1 SGHTA and CDR2 FQGTGA. V was pared by 0 bases and J by 4 bases, with 6 bases between. The CDR3 spells CASSLTGAETQYF. CDR3 coding DNA: TGTGCCAGCAGCTTAACAGGGGCAGAGACCCAGTACTTC.

DNA of the CDR3: TGTGCCAGCAGCGCCTGGACAGGGCTACGCGAGCAGTACTTC. Its translation: CASSAWTGLREQYF. The V and J genes are TRBV7-9 and TRBJ2-7, with 8 bases that match TRBD1. The CDR3 is made up of 14 amino acids. Germline V CDR1 and CDR2: SEHNR, FQNEAQ (reference sequence). The V and J ends lost 5 bases and 6 bases, in that order; junction bases with no gene match: 9.

V usage is TRBV19 and J usage is TRBJ1-3, with 9 positions matching TRBD1. With 4 bases clipped from V and 3 bases from J, the junction kept 7 bases outside the gene matches. Germline-derived CDR1 and CDR2 are LNHDA and SQIVND (reference sequence). CDR3 length equals 16 residues. The CDR3 coding sequence is TGTGCCAGTAGTACCGGGACAGGGATGAGTGGAAACACCATATATTTT. Its protein product is CASSTGTGMSGNTIYF.

The rearrangement uses TRBV21-1 and TRBJ2-5; the table assigns TRBD2, which was not confirmed against the DNA. TRBV21-1 is designated a pseudogene. The CDR3 length is 17 residues. The CDR3 loop reads CASSKGTSGGVQETQYF. The CDR3 coding sequence is TGTGCCAGCAGCAAAGGGACTAGCGGGGGGGTCCAAGAGACCCAGTACTTC.

The chain joins TRBV6-5 to TRBJ1-2; a possible D gene is TRBD1 (6 bases). The CDR3 length is 16 residues. Germline assignment: CDR1 MNHEY and CDR2 SVGAGI. Deletions cut 0 bases from V and 6 bases from J, with 17 bases between. This chain's CDR3 is CASSYSFTSGGDGYTF. CDR3 sequence (DNA): TGTGCCAGCAGTTACTCCTTTACGTCTGGGGGCGATGGCTACACCTTC.

This CDR3 is CASSRQGGGYTF. CDR3 sequence (DNA): TGTGCCAGCAGCCGACAGGGGGGTGGCTACACCTTC. J is TRBJ1-2 and V is TRBV28, with 9 nucleotides matching TRBD1. The germline CDR1 and CDR2 sequences are MDHEN and SYDVKM. There are 12 residues in the CDR3. J gave up 7 bases and V 6 bases, and 3 bases lay outside the gene matches.

The chain links TRBV6-4 to TRBJ2-7; D might be TRBD2 (5 bases). V was shortened by 3 bases and J by 3 bases, with 21 bases between the two germline ends. There are 17 residues in the CDR3. Germline V gene lookup returns CDR1 MRHNA and CDR2 SNTAGT. The CDR3 here is CASSESPGGFTFYEQYF. CDR3 bases: TGTGCCAGCAGTGAAAGTCCCGGAGGATTTACTTTCTACGAGCAGTACTTC.

The gene calls are TRBV7-2 and TRBJ1-5; 12 nucleotides match TRBD1. With 1 base clipped from V and 9 bases from J, the junction kept 7 bases outside the gene matches. This CDR3 comprises 16 residues. Looked up from germline, CDR1 is SGHTA and CDR2 is FQGNSA. CDR3 coding DNA: TGTGCCAGCAGCTTAGACGGGGACAGGGGGCTTAGGCCCCAGCATTTT. Amino acid sequence: CASSLDGDRGLRPQHF.

V usage is TRBV20-1 and J usage is TRBJ2-5, with a weak D call TRBD2 (5 bases). V lost 3 bases and J lost 9, with 23 bases in between. This CDR3 is 15 amino acids long. Germline lookup yields CDR1 DFQATT and CDR2 SNEGSKA (reference sequence). The CDR3 protein is CSASSTTTGLLAQYF. CDR3 sequence (DNA): TGCAGTGCTAGTTCCACGACTACCGGCCTGTTGGCCCAGTACTTC.

The V and J genes are TRBV21-1 and TRBJ2-1; the DNA was not compared with TRBD2, the D call given in the table. TRBV21-1 is designated a pseudogene. CDR3 length: 19 residues. The CDR3 DNA follows: TGTGCCAGCAGCAAAGCGCTTAAGACGGGGGGACTCGGCTACAATGAGCAGTTCTTC. It codes for CASSKALKTGGLGYNEQFF.

V and J are TRBV14 and TRBJ1-2, with D maybe TRBD1 (6 bases). The germline V gene encodes CDR1 SGHDN and CDR2 FVKESK. V dropped 4 bases and J dropped 8 bases, with 14 bases sitting between them. This CDR3 is 13 amino acids long. The CDR3, as DNA: TGTGCCAGCAGCCCGGGCGGGGGCTGGGGCTACACCTTC. Protein sequence: CASSPGGGWGYTF.